What follows describes a single TCR beta chain. The antigen this receptor binds is unknown. Per-nucleotide qualities are absent, and no much larger clonotype sits a single base away. The sample comes from a study of T cell responses to AZD1222 COVID-19 vaccine (dated by TCRdb to 2020 to 2023). For the wider study: Because spike-specific TCR depth and breadth did not differ between the two schedules, AZD1222 recipients who got a second dose at roughly 4 weeks were pooled with those who got a second dose at roughly 12 weeks. TCR sequencing was performed for more than 230 trial participants, of whom about 210 were given two doses of AZD1222 and approximately 25 were given two doses of MenACWY control vaccine. Trial participants were enrolled by age into 18-55, 56-69 and 70-plus year subgroups, with approximately 150, 28 and 58 TCR-sequenced participants respectively. Broader findings and caveats from the paper: Most participants were white British and females outnumbered males, and the authors suggested that clonal diversity may have been underestimated. The 56-69-year group was small, and its depth increase did not reach significance, likely because of low power. Spike-specific TCR breadth and depth rose significantly after two AZD1222 doses compared with day 0 and with MenACWY recipients. CD4 TCRs associated with the vaccine covered the entire spike protein, and the dominant responses were in regions 160-218 and 743-854. No day 14 peak-response samples were available, so repertoires were characterized only after the peak T cell response. Nearly half of unique spike-specific TCRs reportedly recognized epitopes outside regions mutated in the B.1.351 and B.1.1.7 variants. Conclusions about previously exposed vaccinees were limited because only six AZD1222 recipients were SARS-CoV-2 seropositive at baseline.

The time point label, as the study defines it: baseline before first vaccination. Vaccinee samples were obtained from the UK trials COV001 and COV002, which included a single-blind randomized controlled phase 2/3 trial of AZD1222 (ChAdOx1 nCoV-19) in healthy adults. For TCRbeta chain sequencing, PBMC samples were collected from trial participants at day 0 and at day 28 after the second dose. The CDR3 regions of human TCRbeta chains were analyzed by immunosequencing. The authors' analysis ran thus. TCRs in the repertoires were compared against a reference library of SARS-CoV-2-specific TCRs that had been generated with the MIRA antigen-specificity platform. Breadth was defined as the fraction of unique TCRs that were SARS-CoV-2-associated, and depth was defined as the fraction of total T cells that were SARS-CoV-2-associated. Using the MIRA data, each spike-specific TCR was assigned both to the spike region to which the TCR was reactive and to a CD4 or CD8 class. Log10-transformed breadth and depth values were compared by one-way ANOVA with Sidak's multiple comparisons tests. TCRdb provides this immuneACCESS table in a form limited to in-frame rearrangements. Some clones are lacking; in checked studies, under half of them reflect an unresolved V gene, and why the rest are absent is not known. That table supplies the V and J calls and clone size; D and trimming were determined from the DNA. This sample lists more than 85,000 clones; approximately 90% were detected once. About 3.3% of the sample belongs to the ten largest clones.

The sequenced sample was peripheral blood, obtained on day 0 of AZD1222 vaccination. The clonotype originates from an adult in good health.

The CDR3 region: CASSPNSPLHF. The base sequence is TGTGCCAGCAGCCCGAATTCACCCCTCCACTTT. The sequence links TRBV7-9 to TRBJ1-6; a confident D gene designation cannot be given. V is shortened by 5 bases, J by 7 bases, and the region joining them spans 3 bases. From cysteine to phenylalanine, the CDR3 is 11 amino acids long. The sequence is cut down to CDR3 DNA, 33 bases in frame from base 1. CDR1 and CDR2 are read off the germline V gene (reference sequence) as SEHNR and FQNEAQ. Supplemented by the reference TRBV7-9 and TRBJ1-6 proteins around the CDR3, the complete variable domain is DTGVSQNPRHKITKRGQNVTFRCDPISEHNRLYWYRQTLGQGPEFLTYFQNEAQLEKSRLLSDRFSAERPKGSFSTLEIQRTEQGDSAMYLCASSPNSPLHFGNGTRLTVT.